The source of this TCR beta chain is a study of CD8 T cells in Susac syndrome. The RNA, about 0.45 to 1 ug, was put through reverse transcription using random hexamers. One entry per CDR3 protein, called by TCRdb with MiXCR from the immunoSEQ multiplex PCR reads. This sample has some 96,000 distinct CDR3 sequences, with about 95% found just once. The CDR3 contains 17 residues. J lost 4 bases, V lost 4 bases, and 10 bases had no gene match. CDR1 LGHDT and CDR2 YNNKEL come from the germline V gene (reference sequence). The clonotype comes from a human donor with Susac syndrome. The chain has TRBV3-1 and TRBJ2-1, with 10 nucleotides matching TRBD2. Sequencing was done on a sample of CD8+ T cells from PBMCs. The chain's CDR3 is CASSPFPSGSRYNEQFF. The CDR3, as DNA: TGTGCCAGCAGCCCTTTCCCTAGCGGGAGTCGGTACAATGAGCAGTTCTTC.